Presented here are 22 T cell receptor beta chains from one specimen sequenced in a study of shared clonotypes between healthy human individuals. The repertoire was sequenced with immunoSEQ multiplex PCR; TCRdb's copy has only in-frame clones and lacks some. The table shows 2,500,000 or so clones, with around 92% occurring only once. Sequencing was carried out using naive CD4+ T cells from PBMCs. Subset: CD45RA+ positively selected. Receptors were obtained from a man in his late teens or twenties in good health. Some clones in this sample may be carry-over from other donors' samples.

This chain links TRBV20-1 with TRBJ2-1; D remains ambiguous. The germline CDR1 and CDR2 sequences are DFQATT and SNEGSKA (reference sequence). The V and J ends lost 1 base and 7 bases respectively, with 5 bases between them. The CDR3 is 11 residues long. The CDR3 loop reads CSARGANEQFF. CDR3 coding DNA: TGCAGTGCTAGAGGGGCAAATGAGCAGTTCTTC.

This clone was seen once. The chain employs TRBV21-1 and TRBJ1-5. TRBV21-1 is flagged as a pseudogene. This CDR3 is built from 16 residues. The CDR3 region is CASTPVGGWSNQPQHF. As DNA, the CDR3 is TGTGCCAGCACTCCCGTCGGGGGTTGGAGCAATCAGCCCCAGCATTTT.

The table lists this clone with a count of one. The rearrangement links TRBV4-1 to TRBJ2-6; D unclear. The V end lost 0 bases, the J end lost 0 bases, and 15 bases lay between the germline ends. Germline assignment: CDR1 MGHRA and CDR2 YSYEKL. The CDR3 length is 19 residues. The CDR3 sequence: CASSQDKERVSSGANVLTF. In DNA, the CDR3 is TGCGCCAGCAGCCAAGATAAGGAGCGTGTAAGCTCTGGGGCCAACGTCCTGACTTTC.

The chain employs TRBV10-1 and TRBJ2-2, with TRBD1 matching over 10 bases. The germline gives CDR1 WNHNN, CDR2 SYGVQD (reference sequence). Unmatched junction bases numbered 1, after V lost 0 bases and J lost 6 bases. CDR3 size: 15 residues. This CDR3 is CASSESGTGAGELFF. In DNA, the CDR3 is TGCGCCAGCAGTGAGTCCGGGACAGGGGCCGGGGAGCTGTTTTTT.

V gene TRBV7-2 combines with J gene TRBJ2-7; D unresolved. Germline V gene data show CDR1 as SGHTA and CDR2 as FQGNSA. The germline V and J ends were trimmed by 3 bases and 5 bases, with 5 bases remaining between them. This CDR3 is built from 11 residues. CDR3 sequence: CASSFGNEQYF. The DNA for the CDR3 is TGTGCCAGCAGCTTTGGTAACGAGCAGTACTTC. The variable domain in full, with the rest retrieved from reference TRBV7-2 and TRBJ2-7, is GAGVSQSPSNKVTEKGKDVELRCDPISGHTALYWYRQSLGQGLEFLIYFQGNSAPDKSGLPSDRFSAERTGGSVSTLTIQRTQQEDSAVYLCASSFGNEQYFGPGTRLTVT.

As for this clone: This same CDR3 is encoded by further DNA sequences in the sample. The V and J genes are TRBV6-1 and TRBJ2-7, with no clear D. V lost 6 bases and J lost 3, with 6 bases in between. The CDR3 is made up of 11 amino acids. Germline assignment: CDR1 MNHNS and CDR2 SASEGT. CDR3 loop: CASSLGYEQYF. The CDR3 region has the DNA TGTGCCAGCAGCCTGGGCTACGAGCAGTACTTC.

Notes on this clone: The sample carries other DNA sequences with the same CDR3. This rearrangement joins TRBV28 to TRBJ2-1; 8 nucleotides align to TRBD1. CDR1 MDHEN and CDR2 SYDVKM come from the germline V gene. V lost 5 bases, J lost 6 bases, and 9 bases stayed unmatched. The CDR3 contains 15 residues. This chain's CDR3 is CASSSPGTGGNEQFF. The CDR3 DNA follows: TGTGCCAGCAGTAGCCCGGGGACAGGTGGCAATGAGCAGTTCTTC.

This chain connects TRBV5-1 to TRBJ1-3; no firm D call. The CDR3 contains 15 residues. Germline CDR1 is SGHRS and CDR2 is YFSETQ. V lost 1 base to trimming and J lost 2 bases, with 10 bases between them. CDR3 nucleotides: TGCGCCAGCAGCTTGAACGGAGGAACTGGAAACACCATATATTTT. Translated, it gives CASSLNGGTGNTIYF. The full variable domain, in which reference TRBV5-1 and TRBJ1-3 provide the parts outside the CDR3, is KAGVTQTPRYLIKTRGQQVTLSCSPISGHRSVSWYQQTPGQGLQFLFEYFSETQRNKGNFPGRFSGRQFSNSRSEMNVSTLELGDSALYLCASSLNGGTGNTIYFGEGSWLTVV.

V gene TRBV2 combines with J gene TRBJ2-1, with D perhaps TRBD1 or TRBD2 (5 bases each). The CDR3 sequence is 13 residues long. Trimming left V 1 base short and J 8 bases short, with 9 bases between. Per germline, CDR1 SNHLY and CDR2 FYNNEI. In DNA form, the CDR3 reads TGTGCCAGCAGTGAAGAGTGGGACCATGAGCAGTTCTTC. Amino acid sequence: CASSEEWDHEQFF. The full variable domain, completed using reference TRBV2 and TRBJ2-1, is EPEVTQTPSHQVTQMGQEVILRCVPISNHLYFYWYRQILGQKVEFLVSFYNNEISEKSEIFDDQFSVERPDGSNFTLKIRSTKLEDSAMYFCASSEEWDHEQFFGPGTRLTVL.

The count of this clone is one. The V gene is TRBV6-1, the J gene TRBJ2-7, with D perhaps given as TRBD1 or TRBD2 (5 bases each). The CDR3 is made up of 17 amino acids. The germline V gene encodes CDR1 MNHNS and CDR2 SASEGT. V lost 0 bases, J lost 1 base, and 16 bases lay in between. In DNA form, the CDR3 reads TGTGCCAGCAGTGAAGCCTCCGGGGCTCCTGAGTCCTACGAGCAGTACTTC. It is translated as CASSEASGAPESYEQYF.

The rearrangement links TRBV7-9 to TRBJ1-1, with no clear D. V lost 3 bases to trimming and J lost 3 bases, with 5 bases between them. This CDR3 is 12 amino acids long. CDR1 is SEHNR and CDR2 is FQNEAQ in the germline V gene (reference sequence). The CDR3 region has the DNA TGTGCCAGCAGCTTTATGCACACTGAAGCTTTCTTT. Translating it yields CASSFMHTEAFF.

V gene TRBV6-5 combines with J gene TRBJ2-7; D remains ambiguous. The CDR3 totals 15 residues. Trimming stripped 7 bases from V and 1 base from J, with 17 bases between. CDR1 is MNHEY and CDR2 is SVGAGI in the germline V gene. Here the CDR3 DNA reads TGTGCCAGCAACCCGTCCCTACCCTCTTCCTACGAGCAGTACTTC. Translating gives CASNPSLPSSYEQYF.

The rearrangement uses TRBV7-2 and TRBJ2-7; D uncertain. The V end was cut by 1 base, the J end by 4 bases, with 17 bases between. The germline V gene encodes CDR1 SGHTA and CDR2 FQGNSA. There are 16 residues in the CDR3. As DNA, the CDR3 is TGTGCCAGCAGCTTAGGTGTCTCTGTGCTCGAGTACGAGCAGTACTTC. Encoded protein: CASSLGVSVLEYEQYF.

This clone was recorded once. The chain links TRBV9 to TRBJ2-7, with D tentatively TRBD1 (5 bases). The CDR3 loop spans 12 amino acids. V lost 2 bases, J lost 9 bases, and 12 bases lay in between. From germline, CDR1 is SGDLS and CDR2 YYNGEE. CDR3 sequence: CASSVEVGRQYF. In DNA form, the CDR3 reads TGTGCCAGCAGCGTCGAGGTGGGGCGGCAGTACTTC.

In nucleotides, the CDR3 is TGCAGTGCTAACAAGAATGAGCAGTTCTTC. This translates into CSANKNEQFF. The V and J genes are TRBV20-1 and TRBJ2-1; D remains ambiguous. The CDR3 totals 10 residues. Trimming took 4 bases from V and 7 from J, leaving 5 bases between them. CDR1 and CDR2 from the germline V gene are DFQATT and SNEGSKA (reference sequence).

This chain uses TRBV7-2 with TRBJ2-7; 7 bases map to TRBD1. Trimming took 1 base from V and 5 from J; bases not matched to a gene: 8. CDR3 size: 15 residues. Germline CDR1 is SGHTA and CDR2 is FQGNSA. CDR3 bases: TGTGCCAGCAGCTTAGGTGTCCGAGGGGGCAACGAGCAGTACTTC. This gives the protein CASSLGVRGGNEQYF.

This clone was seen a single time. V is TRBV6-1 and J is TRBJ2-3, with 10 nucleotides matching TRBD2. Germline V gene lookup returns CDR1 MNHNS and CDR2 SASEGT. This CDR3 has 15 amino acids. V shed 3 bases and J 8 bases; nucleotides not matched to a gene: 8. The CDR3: CASSDQGLASATQYF. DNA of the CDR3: TGTGCCAGCAGTGATCAGGGACTAGCGTCAGCTACGCAGTATTTT.

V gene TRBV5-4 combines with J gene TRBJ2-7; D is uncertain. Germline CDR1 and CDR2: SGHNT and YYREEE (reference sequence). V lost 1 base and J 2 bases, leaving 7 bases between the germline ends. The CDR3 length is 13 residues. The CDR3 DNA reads TGTGCCAGCAGCTTGCGGCCAGCCTACGAGCAGTACTTC. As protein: CASSLRPAYEQYF. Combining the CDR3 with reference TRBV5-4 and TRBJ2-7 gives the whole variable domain ETGVTQSPTHLIKTRGQQVTLRCSSQSGHNTVSWYQQALGQGPQFIFQYYREEENGRGNFPPRFSGLQFPNYSSELNVNALELDDSALYLCASSLRPAYEQYFGPGTRLTVT.

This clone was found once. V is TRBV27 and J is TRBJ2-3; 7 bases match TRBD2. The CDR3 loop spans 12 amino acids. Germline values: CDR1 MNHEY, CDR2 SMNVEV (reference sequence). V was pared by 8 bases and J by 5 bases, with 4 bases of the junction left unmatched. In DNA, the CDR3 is TGTGCCAGCGCCCCGGGGGGAGATACGCAGTATTTT. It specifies CASAPGGDTQYF.

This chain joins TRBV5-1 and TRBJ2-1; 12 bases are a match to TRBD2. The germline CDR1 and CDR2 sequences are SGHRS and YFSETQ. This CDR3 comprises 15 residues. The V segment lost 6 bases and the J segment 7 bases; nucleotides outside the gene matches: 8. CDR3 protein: CASNTLAGGDNEQFF. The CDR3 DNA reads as TGCGCCAGCAACACTCTAGCGGGAGGGGATAATGAGCAGTTCTTC.

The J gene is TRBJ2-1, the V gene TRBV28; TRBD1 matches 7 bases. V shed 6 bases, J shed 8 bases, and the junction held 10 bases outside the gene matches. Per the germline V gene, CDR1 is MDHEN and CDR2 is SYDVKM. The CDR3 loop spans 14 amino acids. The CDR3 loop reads CASRRDRLGDEQFF. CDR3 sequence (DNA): TGTGCCAGCAGGAGGGACAGACTGGGCGATGAGCAGTTCTTC.

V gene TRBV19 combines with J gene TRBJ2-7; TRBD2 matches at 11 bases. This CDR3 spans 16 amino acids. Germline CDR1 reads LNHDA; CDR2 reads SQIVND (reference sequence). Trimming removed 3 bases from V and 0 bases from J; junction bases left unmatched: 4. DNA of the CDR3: TGTGCCAGTAGTATCGGTCTAGCGGGGGGCTCCTACGAGCAGTACTTC. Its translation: CASSIGLAGGSYEQYF.